A single sample gave rise to the 31 T cell receptor beta chains below, sequenced in a study of shared clonotypes between healthy human individuals. TCRdb's copy holds only in-frame clones and misses some; the assay was immunoSEQ multiplex PCR. This sample yields about 1.9 million clones, of which 93% are seen a single time; about 1.7% belongs to the top ten. Cells designated naive CD8 were CD45RO-negative and were positively selected for CCR7, with terminally differentiated effector memory CD45RA+ cells excluded. Sequences were obtained from naive CD8+ T cells from PBMCs. The source of these receptors is a man younger than 35 in good health. Some clones in this sample may be carry-over from other donors' samples.

V usage is TRBV6-1 and J usage is TRBJ1-2; D gene unclear. Germline loops: CDR1 MNHNS, CDR2 SASEGT. The ends were cut back, 1 base at V and 8 bases at J, with 11 bases in the middle. The CDR3 is 13 amino acids. CDR3 loop: CASSEERRWGYTF. The CDR3 nucleotides are TGTGCCAGCAGTGAAGAACGGCGCTGGGGCTACACCTTC.

The rearrangement links TRBV25-1 to TRBJ2-7; tentatively, D is TRBD1 or TRBD2 (5 bases each). The CDR3 has 13 amino acids. CDR1 MGHDK and CDR2 SYGVNS come from the germline V gene. V lost 1 base and J lost 4, with 8 bases in between. The CDR3 bases are TGTGCCAGCAGTGAATCGGGACGTTACGAGCAGTACTTC. Protein sequence: CASSESGRYEQYF.

The genes are TRBV4-3 and TRBJ2-4, with D possibly matching TRBD2 (6 bases). Germline CDR1 reads LGHNA; CDR2 reads YSLEER. The CDR3 runs 14 residues. V lost 5 bases and J lost 8, with 16 bases in between. CDR3 residues: CASSGSWGGDIQYF. As DNA, the CDR3 is TGCGCCAGCAGCGGGTCCTGGGGAGGTGACATTCAGTACTTC.

This clone has more than one count but fewer than ten. The chain links TRBV7-6 to TRBJ1-1; D remains ambiguous. This CDR3 comprises 13 residues. The V gene lost 5 bases and the J gene lost 7 bases, with 14 bases spanning the gap. Per the germline V gene, CDR1 is SGHVS and CDR2 is FNYEAQ. The DNA of the CDR3 is TGTGCCAGCAGCCCTTCCCGACTTGATGAAGCTTTCTTT. Translation: CASSPSRLDEAFF.

The V call is TRBV7-8, the J call TRBJ2-7; the D is unclear. The CDR3 loop spans 14 amino acids. Germline V gene data show CDR1 as SGHVS and CDR2 as FQNEAQ. V gave up 5 bases and J gave up 5 bases, with 16 bases separating them. The CDR3 nucleotides are TGTGCCAGCAGCCAAGAGTATAGACCTGACGAGCAGTACTTC. Encoded protein: CASSQEYRPDEQYF.

The sample holds a few counts of this clone. V and J are TRBV20-1 and TRBJ1-1; D is unresolved. CDR1 DFQATT and CDR2 SNEGSKA come from the germline V gene (reference sequence). The CDR3 is made up of 11 amino acids. V shed 7 bases and J shed 0 bases, with 6 bases lying between them. CDR3 region: CSGGLNTEAFF. As DNA, the CDR3 is TGCAGTGGTGGGTTGAACACTGAAGCTTTCTTT.

This clone was seen more than once but under ten times. J is TRBJ1-1 and V is TRBV28; D remains ambiguous. CDR1 MDHEN and CDR2 SYDVKM come from the germline V gene. The V end was cut by 3 bases, the J end by 1 base, with 12 bases between. CDR3 length: 15 amino acids. Here the CDR3 DNA reads TGTGCCAGCAGTTTTATGCCGACGGCGAACACTGAAGCTTTCTTT. Its translation is CASSFMPTANTEAFF.

The chain is built from TRBV14 and TRBJ2-7, with D maybe TRBD1 (6 bases). The ends were cut back, 3 bases at V and 6 bases at J, with 21 bases in the middle. Germline V gene sequence: CDR1 SGHDN, CDR2 FVKESK. There are 16 residues in the CDR3. CDR3 sequence: CASSHRGQGSSFEQYF. CDR3 bases: TGTGCCAGCAGCCACCGTGGGCAGGGGTCGTCGTTCGAGCAGTACTTC.

The V and J genes are TRBV19 and TRBJ2-3; perhaps TRBD1 as D (6 bases). Looked up from germline, CDR1 is LNHDA and CDR2 is SQIVND (reference sequence). The V end lost 5 bases, the J end lost 2 bases, and 14 bases lay between the germline ends. CDR3 size: 15 residues. For the CDR3, the DNA is TGTGCCAGTAGTGGGATCACAGGGAACACAGATACGCAGTATTTT. This codes for CASSGITGNTDTQYF.

CDR3 nucleotides: TGTGCCAGCAAGATAGCCTTAGCGGGAGTGTACACCGGGGAGCTGTTTTTT. Amino acid sequence: CASKIALAGVYTGELFF. This chain joins TRBV7-9 and TRBJ2-2, with 9 bases fitting TRBD2. The germline V gene encodes CDR1 SEHNR and CDR2 FQNEAQ (reference sequence). With 7 bases clipped from V and 3 bases from J, the junction kept 12 bases outside the gene matches. The CDR3 length is 17 residues.

The V call is TRBV7-8, the J call TRBJ2-1; D not certain. The V end lost 5 bases, the J end lost 4 bases, and 6 bases lay between the germline ends. Per the germline V gene, CDR1 is SGHVS and CDR2 is FQNEAQ. The CDR3 length is 12 residues. The CDR3 reads CASSLLYNEQFF. The CDR3 nucleotides are TGTGCCAGCAGCCTCCTGTACAATGAGCAGTTCTTC.

The CDR3 nucleotides read TGTGCCAGCAGTGGACTAGCGGGAGAAGCCGGGGAGCTGTTTTTT. This translates into CASSGLAGEAGELFF. The chain couples TRBV2 to TRBJ2-2, with 12 nucleotides matching TRBD2. J was trimmed by 6 bases and V by 4 bases; bases with no gene match: 3. Germline V gives CDR1 SNHLY, CDR2 FYNNEI. The CDR3 runs 15 residues.

The gene calls are TRBV30 and TRBJ2-7; D gene unclear. Germline V gene sequence: CDR1 GTSNPN, CDR2 SVGIG (reference sequence). The CDR3 loop spans 13 amino acids. The V end lost 1 base, the J end lost 0 bases, and 7 bases lay between the germline ends. CDR3 protein: CAWSAQISYEQYF. The CDR3 DNA follows: TGTGCCTGGAGTGCCCAGATCTCCTACGAGCAGTACTTC.

The chain combines TRBV6-5 with TRBJ2-7; no clear D. Germline V gene data show CDR1 as MNHEY and CDR2 as SVGAGI. The V end was cut by 7 bases, the J end by 6 bases, with 16 bases between. This CDR3 contains 13 residues. The DNA of the CDR3 is TGTGCCAGCACGGGCGGTTATAGCCGCGAGCAGTACTTC. Its protein is CASTGGYSREQYF.

V and J are TRBV7-8 and TRBJ2-7; the match to TRBD1 covers 10 bases. V lost 4 bases, J lost 4 bases, and 10 bases stayed unmatched. The length of the CDR3 is 16 residues. Germline V gene lookup returns CDR1 SGHVS and CDR2 FQNEAQ. CDR3: CASSSPGQGRKYEQYF. Written as DNA, the CDR3 is TGTGCCAGCAGCTCCCCGGGACAGGGGAGGAAATACGAGCAGTACTTC. Full variable domain (outside the CDR3, taken from reference TRBV7-8 and TRBJ2-7): GAGVSQSPRYKVAKRGQDVALRCDPISGHVSLFWYQQALGQGPEFLTYFQNEAQLDKSGLPSDRFFAERPEGSVSTLKIQRTQQEDSAVYLCASSSPGQGRKYEQYFGPGTRLTVT.

V and J are TRBV27 and TRBJ2-3; 11 bases are a match to TRBD2. After removal of 1 base from V and 2 bases from J, the junction contained 2 bases not matched to a gene. The CDR3 length is 16 residues. CDR1 is MNHEY and CDR2 is SMNVEV in the germline V gene (reference sequence). The CDR3 DNA is TGTGCCAGCAGTTTATTACTAGCGGGAGCCACAGATACGCAGTATTTT. Protein: CASSLLLAGATDTQYF.

As regards this clone: The sample carries other DNA sequences with the same CDR3. This sequence joins TRBV15 and TRBJ1-5; no clear D gene. CDR1 LNHNV and CDR2 YYDKDF come from the germline V gene (reference sequence). The V and J ends lost 1 base and 0 bases respectively, with 4 bases between them. CDR3 length: 14 amino acids. CDR3: CATSRVGSNQPQHF. CDR3 in DNA: TGTGCCACCAGCAGAGTTGGTAGCAATCAGCCCCAGCATTTT. The complete variable domain, with remaining parts taken from reference TRBV15 and TRBJ1-5, reads DAMVIQNPRYQVTQFGKPVTLSCSQTLNHNVMYWYQQKSSQAPKLLFHYYDKDFNNEADTPDNFQSRRPNTSFCFLDIRSPGLGDTAMYLCATSRVGSNQPQHFGDGTRLSIL.

J is TRBJ2-1 and V is TRBV2; 14 bases agree with TRBD2. There are 17 residues in the CDR3. The germline gives CDR1 SNHLY, CDR2 FYNNEI. The ends lost 4 bases at V and 4 bases at J; junction bases unmatched: 6. This chain's CDR3 is CASSAETSGRDYNEQFF. CDR3 nucleotides: TGTGCCAGCAGTGCCGAGACTAGCGGGAGGGATTACAATGAGCAGTTCTTC.

V usage is TRBV2 and J usage is TRBJ2-1; 7 nucleotides align to TRBD2. The CDR3 totals 17 residues. Germline CDR1 reads SNHLY; CDR2 reads FYNNEI. The trim removed 1 base at V and 9 bases at J, leaving 15 bases unmatched. DNA of the CDR3: TGTGCCAGCAGTGAAGGCGCCCGACTAGCCCTTGGCACTGAGCAGTTCTTC. Protein: CASSEGARLALGTEQFF.

Here the CDR3 DNA reads TGTGCCAGCAGACCCCAGGGGTGGGCCGGGGAGCTGTTTTTT. It yields the protein CASRPQGWAGELFF. V usage is TRBV6-5 and J usage is TRBJ2-2; D is possibly TRBD1 (6 bases). The CDR3 extends over 14 amino acids. Germline V CDR1 and CDR2: MNHEY, SVGAGI. The V end lost 6 bases, the J end lost 6 bases, and 14 bases lay between the germline ends.

The chain employs TRBV6-1 and TRBJ2-3; a weak D match, TRBD1 (6 bases). The germline CDR1 and CDR2 sequences are MNHNS and SASEGT. The CDR3 loop spans 16 amino acids. Trimming cost V 2 bases and J 6 bases, with 18 bases left between them. Written as DNA, the CDR3 is TGTGCCAGCAGTGAACTTTTGCAACAGGGTGTGGATACGCAGTATTTT. It is translated as CASSELLQQGVDTQYF.

The chain carries TRBV21-1 and TRBJ1-2; the table's D gene call, TRBD1, was not cross checked with the DNA. TRBV21-1 is classified as a pseudogene. The CDR3 contains 15 residues. CDR3 nucleotides: TGTGCCAGCAGCACTACAGGGGCCGGATTTCATGGCTACACCTTC. This translates into CASSTTGAGFHGYTF.

This sequence joins TRBV14 and TRBJ1-1; tentative D call: TRBD1 (6 bases). The ends were cut back, 4 bases at V and 1 base at J, with 13 bases in the middle. CDR1 is SGHDN and CDR2 is FVKESK in the germline V gene. This CDR3 is built from 15 residues. The CDR3 DNA sequence: TGTGCCAGCAGCCGCCTCGGGACATCGAACACTGAAGCTTTCTTT. Encoded protein: CASSRLGTSNTEAFF.

This sequence joins TRBV15 and TRBJ2-1; no firm D call. CDR1 and CDR2 from the germline V gene are LNHNV and YYDKDF (reference sequence). The germline V and J ends were trimmed by 1 base and 5 bases, with 15 bases remaining between them. CDR3 length equals 16 residues. CDR3: CATSRAPVAPHNEQFF. CDR3 DNA sequence: TGTGCCACCAGCAGAGCCCCAGTGGCCCCCCACAATGAGCAGTTCTTC.

This clone was picked up one time. The genes are TRBV7-6 and TRBJ2-7; D unresolved. The V and J ends lost 0 bases and 3 bases respectively, with 12 bases between them. The CDR3 length is 15 residues. Germline V gene data show CDR1 as SGHVS and CDR2 as FNYEAQ. CDR3 amino acids: CASSLANRDGYEQYF. In DNA form, the CDR3 reads TGTGCCAGCAGCTTAGCTAATCGAGACGGCTACGAGCAGTACTTC.

This sequence joins TRBV29-1 and TRBJ2-1; 14 bases fit TRBD2. The CDR3 covers 14 residues. Losses at the gene ends were 6 bases for V and 4 bases for J; bases not matched to a gene: 2. Germline V lookup: CDR1 SQVTM, CDR2 ANQGSEA. CDR3 amino acids: CSVTSGRVYNEQFF. As DNA, the CDR3 is TGCAGCGTGACTAGCGGGAGGGTTTACAATGAGCAGTTCTTC.

Turning to this clone: Other DNA sequences within the sample encode an identical CDR3. This chain links TRBV4-1 with TRBJ2-3, with D maybe TRBD2 (6 bases). CDR1 and CDR2 from the germline V gene are MGHRA and YSYEKL. The V end was cut by 4 bases, the J end by 2 bases, with 13 bases between. This CDR3 region has 15 residues. CDR3 sequence (DNA): TGCGCCAGCAGCCCTAATCGGGGGTCCACAGATACGCAGTATTTT. Amino acids: CASSPNRGSTDTQYF.

The V and J genes are TRBV7-3 and TRBJ2-7; D is unresolved. The V gene lost 5 bases and the J gene lost 0 bases, with 11 bases spanning the gap. This CDR3 has 14 residues. Germline V gives CDR1 SGHTA, CDR2 FQGTGA. The CDR3 DNA follows: TGTGCCAGCAGCCCAGCAGGAACCTCCTACGAGCAGTACTTC. It yields the protein CASSPAGTSYEQYF.

The chain couples TRBV27 to TRBJ2-7; tentatively, D is TRBD1 (5 bases). The ends were cut back, 6 bases at V and 5 bases at J, with 23 bases in the middle. The germline V gene encodes CDR1 MNHEY and CDR2 SMNVEV (reference sequence). This CDR3 is built from 16 residues. The chain's CDR3 is CASSPPPGRDGHEQYF. The CDR3 bases are TGTGCCAGCAGCCCACCCCCGGGCAGGGATGGCCACGAGCAGTACTTC.

The chain links TRBV27 to TRBJ2-7; a weak D match, TRBD1 (6 bases). Looked up from germline, CDR1 is MNHEY and CDR2 is SMNVEV (reference sequence). The CDR3 spans 15 residues. V dropped 1 base and J dropped 1 base, with 11 bases sitting between them. In nucleotides, the CDR3 is TGTGCCAGCAGTTTATTACCTGACAGGTCCTACGAGCAGTACTTC. It codes for CASSLLPDRSYEQYF.

This clone was detected once. The chain links TRBV30 to TRBJ1-1, with D perhaps TRBD1 (6 bases). The CDR3 runs to 13 residues. The germline V and J ends were trimmed by 0 bases and 7 bases, with 12 bases remaining between them. CDR1 is GTSNPN, CDR2 SVGIG, per germline (reference sequence). CDR3 sequence: CAWSVVRGGEAFF. The CDR3 DNA reads as TGTGCCTGGAGTGTGGTAAGAGGGGGTGAAGCTTTCTTT.